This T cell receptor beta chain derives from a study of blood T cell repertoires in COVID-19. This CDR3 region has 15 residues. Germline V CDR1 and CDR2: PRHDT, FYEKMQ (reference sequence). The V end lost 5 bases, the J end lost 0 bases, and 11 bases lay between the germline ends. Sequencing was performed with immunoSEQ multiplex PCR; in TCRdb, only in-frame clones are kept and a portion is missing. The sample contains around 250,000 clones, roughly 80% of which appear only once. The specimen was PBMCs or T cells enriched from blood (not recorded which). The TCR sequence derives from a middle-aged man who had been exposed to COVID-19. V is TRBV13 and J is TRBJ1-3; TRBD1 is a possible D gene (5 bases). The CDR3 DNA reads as TGTGCCAGCAGCACCCGACAGAGCTCTGGAAACACCATATATTTT. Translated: CASSTRQSSGNTIYF.